The sequence of this TCR beta chain was determined in a study of CD8 T cells in ankylosing spondylitis. V gave up 3 bases and J gave up 6 bases, with 20 bases separating them. CDR3 length equals 17 residues. Germline CDR1 is MNHEY and CDR2 is SMNVEV (reference sequence). TCRdb analysed the 5' RACE reads with MiXCR anew, one entry per CDR3 protein. The sample has nearly 350,000 distinct CDR3 sequences, about 15% seen once; the top ten hold roughly 0.99%. The source of this sequence is a male donor with ankylosing spondylitis or in good health (not recorded which). The chain combines TRBV27 with TRBJ2-2; D may be TRBD2 (5 bases). The sequenced sample was blood, either unsorted or a sorted T cell fraction (not recorded which). The DNA for the CDR3 is TGTGCCAGCAGTTTGTTGATCGGTAGCGATCTTTCCGGGGAGCTGTTTTTT. It yields the protein CASSLLIGSDLSGELFF.